One sample yielded the 25 T cell receptor beta chains listed below, sequenced in a study of T cell repertoires in cytomegalovirus infection. MiXCR, applied by TCRdb to the reads, yields one record per CDR3 protein. The sample includes about 920,000 distinct CDR3 sequences, 31% of them seen just once. Antigens for these TCRs are unknown. Specimen: cultured CD8+ T cells from PBMCs, collected from culture after CMV antigen stimulation. The receptor set was obtained from a human donor in good health (CMV status not recorded). Some clones in this sample may be carry-over from other donors' samples.

The chain carries TRBV7-6 and TRBJ2-2; D perhaps matches TRBD1 (6 bases). The CDR3 is 15 amino acids. V was trimmed by 2 bases and J by 4 bases, leaving 11 bases between them. Germline V gives CDR1 SGHVS, CDR2 FNYEAQ. CDR3 sequence reads: CASSLIVTGTGELFF. For the CDR3, the DNA is TGTGCCAGCAGCTTAATAGTGACAGGCACCGGGGAGCTGTTTTTT.

The chain is built from TRBV20-1 and TRBJ1-1; TRBD1 is a possible D gene (6 bases). In germline, CDR1 is DFQATT, CDR2 SNEGSKA (reference sequence). The CDR3 is 14 residues long. Trimming took off 6 bases at V and 2 bases at J, with 16 bases between the two ends. CDR3 in amino acids: CSALTTGLNTEAFF. DNA for the CDR3: TGCAGTGCCCTCACGACAGGACTAAACACTGAAGCTTTCTTT.

In the case of this clonotype: A much larger clone lies a single base off, so this may be a read error. CDR3 nucleotide sequence: TGTACCAGCAGCTTAAACAGGGGTCAGCCCCAGCATTTT. This translates into CTSSLNRGQPQHF. This sequence joins TRBV7-2 and TRBJ1-5; TRBD1 aligns across 7 bases. Germline trimming cut 2 bases from V and 6 bases from J; bases unmatched to any gene: 1. Per the germline V gene, CDR1 is SGHTA and CDR2 is FQGNSA. This CDR3 has 13 amino acids.

The gene calls are TRBV6-5 and TRBJ2-3, with D possibly being TRBD2 (6 bases). V lost 2 bases to trimming and J lost 0 bases, with 9 bases between them. The CDR3 covers 15 residues. CDR1 and CDR2 (germline): MNHEY, SVGAGI. DNA of the CDR3: TGTGCCAGCAGTTACGCGGGGCTCAGCACAGATACGCAGTATTTT. Protein product: CASSYAGLSTDTQYF.

This clonotype came up a few times. CDR3 region: CASSLDSKADTQYF. The DNA of the CDR3 is TGTGCCAGCAGCTTGGACTCCAAAGCAGATACGCAGTATTTT. The genes are TRBV7-2 and TRBJ2-3, with TRBD2 as a possible D gene (5 bases). From germline, CDR1 is SGHTA and CDR2 FQGNSA. With 3 bases removed from V and 4 bases from J, the gap between germline ends came to 11 bases. CDR3 length equals 14 residues.

The chain employs TRBV19 and TRBJ1-5, with D perhaps matching TRBD1 (6 bases). Trimming shortened V by 9 bases and J by 2 bases, and 20 bases separated the two germline ends. Germline V gene data show CDR1 as LNHDA and CDR2 as SQIVND (reference sequence). This CDR3 spans 16 amino acids. CDR3 DNA sequence: TGTGCCAGCACGGTTGGGGGGGGCAATGGCAATCAGCCCCAGCATTTT. Translation gives CASTVGGGNGNQPQHF.

This clonotype was observed a handful of times. This rearrangement joins TRBV10-3 to TRBJ1-2; D is uncertain. CDR1 and CDR2 (germline): ENHRY, SYGVKD. The CDR3 spans 13 residues. Trimming pared 5 bases from V and 8 bases from J, leaving 15 bases between. CDR3 loop: CAISQEMGPGYTF. The CDR3 bases are TGTGCCATCAGTCAGGAGATGGGTCCGGGCTACACCTTC.

This clonotype occurred a few times. This chain uses TRBV27 with TRBJ1-2; D might be TRBD1 (5 bases). V lost 5 bases to trimming and J lost 8 bases, with 15 bases between them. The length of the CDR3 is 13 residues. The V gene's germline CDR1 is MNHEY and CDR2 SMNVEV (reference sequence). CDR3 in amino acids: CASSAPGGRGYTF. CDR3 nucleotides: TGTGCCAGCAGTGCCCCTGGGGGACGCGGCTACACCTTC.

J is TRBJ2-1 and V is TRBV19; the D is unclear. V lost 1 base and J lost 8, with 12 bases in between. The CDR3 runs to 14 residues. Germline CDR1 LNHDA, CDR2 SQIVND (reference sequence). Here the CDR3 reads CASSIGRIVDEQFF. In DNA, the CDR3 is TGTGCCAGTAGTATAGGGAGAATAGTCGATGAGCAGTTCTTC.

V gene TRBV6-6 combines with J gene TRBJ2-2; D ambiguous. CDR1 and CDR2 from the germline V gene are MNHNY and SVGAGI (reference sequence). The CDR3 is 17 amino acids. V shed 2 bases and J shed 3 bases, with 16 bases lying between them. The CDR3 DNA follows: TGTGCCAGCAGTTACGGTCCCGGTGCGGTGTACACCGGGGAGCTGTTTTTT. It codes for CASSYGPGAVYTGELFF.

The V gene is TRBV19, the J gene TRBJ2-5, with TRBD1 matching over 7 bases. There are 14 residues in the CDR3. J lost 1 base, V lost 5 bases, and 4 bases had no gene match. CDR1 is LNHDA, CDR2 SQIVND, per germline (reference sequence). CDR3 sequence reads: CASSSWTGQETQYF. The CDR3 DNA is TGTGCCAGTAGTTCCTGGACAGGCCAAGAGACCCAGTACTTC.

V usage is TRBV12-3 or TRBV12-4 and J usage is TRBJ2-1, with D perhaps matching TRBD2 (5 bases). The germline V and J ends were trimmed by 7 bases and 4 bases, with 20 bases remaining between them. CDR3 length: 16 amino acids. In nucleotides, the CDR3 is TGTGCCAGCACCCCCCTCATTGGCGGGCCATACAATGAGCAGTTCTTC. This sequence encodes CASTPLIGGPYNEQFF.

The chain has TRBV15 and TRBJ2-7, with D uncertain. With 5 bases removed from V and 4 bases from J, the gap between germline ends came to 12 bases. Germline V gives CDR1 LNHNV, CDR2 YYDKDF (reference sequence). The CDR3 runs to 13 residues. CDR3 nucleotides: TGTGCCACCAGCGCGGTCAGACTTTACGAGCAGTACTTC. Amino acids: CATSAVRLYEQYF.

This clonotype was observed a few times. Possible read error: a much larger clone is one base away. In DNA, the CDR3 is TGTGCCAGCAGCCTCGGGACAGCCAGCACCGGGGAGCTGTTTTTT. It yields the protein CASSLGTASTGELFF. The chain combines TRBV11-3 with TRBJ2-2; TRBD1 aligns across 7 bases. Germline-derived CDR1 and CDR2 are SGHNT and YENEEA. The CDR3 loop spans 15 amino acids. With 5 bases clipped from V and 4 bases from J, the junction kept 7 bases outside the gene matches.

The V and J genes are TRBV7-9 and TRBJ2-2, with D perhaps matching TRBD1 (6 bases). The CDR3 is 15 residues long. V was trimmed by 5 bases and J by 3 bases, leaving 13 bases between them. Germline loops: CDR1 SEHNR, CDR2 FQNEAQ (reference sequence). The CDR3 coding sequence is TGTGCCAGCAGCCCGGTCGGACAGCACACCGGGGAGCTGTTTTTT. Its protein is CASSPVGQHTGELFF.

The gene calls are TRBV27 and TRBJ1-5; 8 bases map to TRBD1. J gave up 7 bases and V 5 bases, and 10 bases lay outside the gene matches. CDR3 size: 15 residues. The germline V gene encodes CDR1 MNHEY and CDR2 SMNVEV (reference sequence). CDR3 DNA: TGTGCCAGCAGTACAGACGACAGGGGTCTGCAGCCCCAGCATTTT. This sequence encodes CASSTDDRGLQPQHF.

The rearrangement joins TRBV19 to TRBJ1-3; maybe TRBD1 (6 bases). This CDR3 spans 12 amino acids. Germline V gene lookup returns CDR1 LNHDA and CDR2 SQIVND (reference sequence). V shed 8 bases and J shed 8 bases, with 13 bases lying between them. The CDR3 sequence is CASQDRSYTIYF. In DNA, the CDR3 is TGTGCCAGTCAAGACAGGAGTTACACCATATATTTT. The variable domain in full, completed from reference TRBV19 and TRBJ1-3, reads DGGITQSPKYLFRKEGQNVTLSCEQNLNHDAMYWYRQDPGQGLRLIYYSQIVNDFQKGDIAEGYSVSREKKESFPLTVTSAQKNPTAFYLCASQDRSYTIYFGEGSWLTVV.

The CDR3 nucleotides read TGTGCCAGCAGCAAAGGCCGGAGGAACACTGAAGCTTTCTTT. Its translation: CASSKGRRNTEAFF. This rearrangement joins TRBV13 to TRBJ1-1; D not certain. V gave up 5 bases and J gave up 1 base, with 11 bases separating them. Germline V gives CDR1 PRHDT, CDR2 FYEKMQ (reference sequence). There are 14 residues in the CDR3.

The V and J genes are TRBV11-2 and TRBJ1-6, with D maybe TRBD1 (6 bases). The CDR3 is 16 amino acids. V lost 3 bases and J 6 bases, leaving 15 bases between the germline ends. Germline V CDR1 and CDR2: SGHAT, FQNNGV. CDR3 coding DNA: TGTGCCAGCAGCTTGACGGCGGGACAACCTAATTCACCCCTCCACTTT. The encoded protein is CASSLTAGQPNSPLHF.

V is TRBV12-3 or TRBV12-4 and J is TRBJ2-5, with D perhaps TRBD1 (6 bases). Trimming cost V 6 bases and J 7 bases, with 18 bases left between them. The CDR3 is made up of 14 amino acids. For the CDR3, the DNA is TGTGCCAGCAGCCCCCCTGGGACAAAAGGGACCCAGTACTTC. This gives the protein CASSPPGTKGTQYF.

To note about this clonotype: This sequence may be a read error, since a much larger clone differs from it by one base. This likely comes from a read error, as the CDR3 has no conserved phenylalanine or tryptophan at its end. This rearrangement joins TRBV12-3 or TRBV12-4 to TRBJ2-7; D unresolved. The CDR3 is 12 amino acids. With 3 bases removed from V and 3 bases from J, the gap between germline ends came to 6 bases. This CDR3 reads CASSFGDYEQYY. Here the CDR3 DNA reads TGTGCCAGCAGTTTTGGAGACTACGAGCAGTACTAC.

In its sample, this clonotype was seen many times. The rearrangement uses TRBV7-2 and TRBJ1-2; no definite D call. The length of the CDR3 is 14 residues. V lost 5 bases and J lost 4, with 14 bases in between. Germline V gene lookup returns CDR1 SGHTA and CDR2 FQGNSA. As DNA, the CDR3 is TGTGCCAGCAGCCCCTGGGCAGGTCCCTATGGCTACACCTTC. As protein: CASSPWAGPYGYTF.

Concerning this clonotype itself: The junction does not match germline at one end; this may be a read error. The chain links TRBV14 to TRBJ1-2, with D perhaps matching TRBD1 (5 bases). The CDR3 loop spans 15 amino acids. Germline CDR1 is SGHDN and CDR2 is FVKESK. This chain's CDR3 is CANSQGTDTNYGYTF. The DNA of the CDR3 is TGTGCCAACAGCCAAGGAACGGACACTAACTATGGCTACACCTTC.

This clonotype was seen a handful of times. The chain joins TRBV6-6 to TRBJ2-1; D gene unclear. CDR1 and CDR2 (germline): MNHNY, SVGAGI (reference sequence). Trimming took off 6 bases at V and 4 bases at J, with 22 bases between the two ends. The CDR3 has 17 amino acids. This CDR3 reads CASSRDATLTFYNEQFF. The CDR3 region has the DNA TGTGCCAGCAGCCGAGACGCGACACTCACCTTTTACAATGAGCAGTTCTTC.

This clonotype appeared many times. This chain links TRBV7-6 with TRBJ1-3; D is perhaps TRBD1 (5 bases). V was pared by 5 bases and J by 2 bases, with 19 bases between. The CDR3 consists of 17 residues. Germline assignment: CDR1 SGHVS and CDR2 FNYEAQ. CDR3 coding DNA: TGTGCCAGCAGCACCGGGACCCCGGTAGGCGCTGGAAACACCATATATTTT. This gives the protein CASSTGTPVGAGNTIYF.